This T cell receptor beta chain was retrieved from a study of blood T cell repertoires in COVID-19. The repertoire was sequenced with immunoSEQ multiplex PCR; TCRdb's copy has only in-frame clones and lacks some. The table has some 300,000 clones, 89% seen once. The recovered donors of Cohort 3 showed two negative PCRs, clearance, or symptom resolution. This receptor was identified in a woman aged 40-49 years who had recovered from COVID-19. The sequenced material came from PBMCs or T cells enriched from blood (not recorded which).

The DNA for the CDR3 is TGTGCCAGCAGCCAAGATACGGTGAACACTGAAGCTTTCTTT. Translation gives CASSQDTVNTEAFF. The chain couples TRBV3-1 (or the pseudogene TRBV3-2) to TRBJ1-1; D unresolved. V lost 0 bases to trimming and J lost 0 bases, with 5 bases between them. Germline V lookup: CDR1 LGHDT, CDR2 YNNKEL (reference sequence). The CDR3 is 14 amino acids.